This T cell receptor (beta chain) was found in a study of CD8 T cells in Susac syndrome. Findings and caveats of the study: The number of individuals included in the study's TCR sequencing and HLA analysis was acknowledged as relatively small.

A word on this clonotype: What it binds is not known.

As controls, healthy donors matched for age and sex were used. Purification of the CD8+ and CD4+ T cells relied on negative isolation, and TEMRA cells underwent FACS enrichment. RNA, at about 0.45 to 1 ug, was reverse transcribed with random hexamers. Amplification of TCR beta CDR3 spanned 54 Vbeta and 13 Jbeta via immunoSEQ multiplex PCR. TCRdb analysed the immunoSEQ multiplex PCR reads with MiXCR anew, one entry per CDR3 protein. This sample carries around 140,000 distinct CDR3 sequences, approximately 94% of them seen once, and the ten largest clones take about 0.076%. The CDR3 has 16 residues. V lost 4 bases, J lost 4 bases, and 9 bases stayed unmatched. Germline V gene sequence: CDR1 SGHRS, CDR2 YFSETQ.

This chain joins TRBV5-1 and TRBJ2-5; the match to TRBD2 covers 11 bases. The sample taken for sequencing was CD4+ T cells from PBMCs. The TCR was taken from a human donor in good health. This CDR3 reads CASSGKALAGAETQYF. CDR3 nucleotides: TGCGCCAGCAGCGGGAAGGCACTAGCGGGAGCAGAGACCCAGTACTTC.